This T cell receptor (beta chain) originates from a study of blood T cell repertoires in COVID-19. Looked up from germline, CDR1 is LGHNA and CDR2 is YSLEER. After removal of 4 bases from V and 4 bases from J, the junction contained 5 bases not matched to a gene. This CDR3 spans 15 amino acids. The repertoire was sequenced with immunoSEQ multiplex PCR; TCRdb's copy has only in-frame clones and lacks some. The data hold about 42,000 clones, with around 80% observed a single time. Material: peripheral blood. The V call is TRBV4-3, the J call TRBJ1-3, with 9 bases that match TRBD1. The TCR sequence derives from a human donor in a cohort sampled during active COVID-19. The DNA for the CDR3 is TGCGCCAGCAGCCTGGGACAGGGCGCCGGAAACACCATATATTTT. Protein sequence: CASSLGQGAGNTIYF.